This T cell receptor (beta chain) was documented in a study of identifying expanded T cells in peripheral blood. Study results and limitations: Technical replicates showed 0.9 to 1.5 changed clones; approximately 2 weeks 15 to 20; four weeks 19. Across healthy donors, higher total template counts meant significantly greater roughly 2-week count variance.

No infections or other immune events were documented during collection. TCRdb keeps only in-frame clones here, not all; method: immunoSEQ multiplex PCR. The sample consists of some 96,000 clones, over 75% of them appearing once. Worth noting for this clone: Its cognate antigen is unknown.

CDR3 length: 17 residues. Deletions cut 7 bases from V and 0 bases from J, with 19 bases between. Germline V gene lookup returns CDR1 MDHEN and CDR2 SYDVKM. The chain combines TRBV28 with TRBJ1-5; TRBD1 might be the D (6 bases). The sample comprised blood. This receptor was obtained from a person aged 18-69 years in good health. Here the CDR3 reads CASTRGGWGYSNQPQHF. The DNA for the CDR3 is TGTGCCAGCACTCGAGGGGGGTGGGGGTATAGCAATCAGCCCCAGCATTTT.